This T cell receptor (beta chain) was identified in a study of graft-versus-host responses after intestinal transplantation. Per the germline V gene, CDR1 is SGHNT and CDR2 is YYREEE (reference sequence). Unmatched junction bases numbered 13, after V lost 3 bases and J lost 4 bases. This CDR3 has 17 amino acids. TCRdb's copy holds only in-frame clones and misses some; the assay was immunoSEQ multiplex PCR. Here the sample spans about 110,000 clones, about nine tenths being singletons. On this clone itself: Its matching antigen is unknown.

This sequence originates from a human donor who was the organ donor for an intestinal transplant. The chain has TRBV5-4 and TRBJ2-7; 10 bases map to TRBD2. The sample here was unstimulated CD4+ T cells sorted from spleen or lymph node cells, taken before transplant. CDR3 protein: CASSSGGSGRAGYEQYF. CDR3 sequence (DNA): TGTGCCAGCAGCTCGGGGGGAAGCGGGAGGGCCGGTTACGAGCAGTACTTC.